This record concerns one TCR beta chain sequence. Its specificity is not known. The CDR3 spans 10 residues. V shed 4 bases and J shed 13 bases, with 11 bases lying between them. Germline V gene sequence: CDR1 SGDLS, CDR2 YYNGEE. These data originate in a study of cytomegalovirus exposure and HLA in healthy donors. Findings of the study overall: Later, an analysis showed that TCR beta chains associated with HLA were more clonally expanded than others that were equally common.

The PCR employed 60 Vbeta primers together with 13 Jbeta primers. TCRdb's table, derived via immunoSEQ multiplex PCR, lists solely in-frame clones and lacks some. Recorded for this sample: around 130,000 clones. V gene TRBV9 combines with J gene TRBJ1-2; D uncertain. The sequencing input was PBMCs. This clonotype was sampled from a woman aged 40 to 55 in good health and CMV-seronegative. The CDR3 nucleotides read TGTGCCAGCAGCTCAGCGGCTCTCACCTTC. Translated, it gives CASSSAALTF.